This T cell receptor beta chain was identified in a study of shared clonotypes between healthy human individuals. About the research overall: Per donor, three plates held CD4 naive cells, three held CD4 memory, two held CD8 naive and one held CD8 memory.

Trimming took off 1 base at V and 9 bases at J, with 14 bases between the two ends. The germline V gene encodes CDR1 LNHDA and CDR2 SQIVND (reference sequence). This CDR3 is 14 amino acids long. Investigators divided CD4+ cells into CD45RA+ naive and CD45RA-negative memory subsets. Replicate sorted-subset PCRs were loaded with around 0.2 ug DNA, about 31,000 T cell genomes. Sequencing was performed with immunoSEQ multiplex PCR; in TCRdb, only in-frame clones are kept and a portion is missing. Altogether 300,000 to 400,000 clones are present, less than 75% being singletons, with the ten largest covering roughly a tenth.

V usage is TRBV19 and J usage is TRBJ2-3; D might be TRBD2 (6 bases). The TCR originated in a man under 40 in good health. Sequenced: memory CD4+ T cells sorted from blood. As for subset: CD45RA-negative fraction. This chain's CDR3 is CASSIGAGFRTQYF. In DNA form, the CDR3 reads TGTGCCAGTAGTATAGGCGCGGGATTCCGAACGCAGTATTTT.